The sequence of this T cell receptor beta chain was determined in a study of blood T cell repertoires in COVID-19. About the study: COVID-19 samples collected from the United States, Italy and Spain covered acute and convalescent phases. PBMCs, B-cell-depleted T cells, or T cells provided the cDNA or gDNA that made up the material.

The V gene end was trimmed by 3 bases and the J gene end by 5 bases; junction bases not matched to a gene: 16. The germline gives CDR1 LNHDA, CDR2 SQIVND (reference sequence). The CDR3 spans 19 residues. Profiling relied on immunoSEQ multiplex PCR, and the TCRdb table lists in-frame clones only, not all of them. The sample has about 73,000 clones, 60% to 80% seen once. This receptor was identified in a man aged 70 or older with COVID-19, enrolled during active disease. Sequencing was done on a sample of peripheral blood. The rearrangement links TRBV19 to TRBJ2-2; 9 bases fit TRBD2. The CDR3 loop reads CASSIHSVLAGDVTGELFF. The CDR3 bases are TGTGCCAGTAGTATTCATTCCGTGTTAGCGGGAGACGTAACCGGGGAGCTGTTTTTT.